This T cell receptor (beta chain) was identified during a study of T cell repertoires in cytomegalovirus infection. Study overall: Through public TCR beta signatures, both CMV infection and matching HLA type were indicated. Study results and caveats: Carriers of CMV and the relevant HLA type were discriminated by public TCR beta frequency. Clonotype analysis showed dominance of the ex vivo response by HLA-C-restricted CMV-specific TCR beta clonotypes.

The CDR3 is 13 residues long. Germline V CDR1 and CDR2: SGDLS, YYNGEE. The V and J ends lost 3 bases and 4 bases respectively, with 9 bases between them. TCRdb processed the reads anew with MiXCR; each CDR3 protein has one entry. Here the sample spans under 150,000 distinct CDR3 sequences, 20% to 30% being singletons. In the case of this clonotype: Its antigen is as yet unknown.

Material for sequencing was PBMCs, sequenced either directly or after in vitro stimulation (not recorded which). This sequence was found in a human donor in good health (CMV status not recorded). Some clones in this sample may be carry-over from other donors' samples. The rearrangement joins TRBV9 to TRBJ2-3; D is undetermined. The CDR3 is CASSGFSSDTQYF. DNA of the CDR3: TGTGCCAGCAGCGGATTCTCTTCAGATACGCAGTATTTT.